This note documents a single T cell receptor (beta chain) sequence. The antigen remains undetermined. The missing CDR3 end, 3 residues past where the read stops, is filled in from the germline J gene. This specimen belongs to a study of T cells in women clearing cervical HPV infection. Study-wide findings and caveats: A classifier using richness and V gene abundances reached an AUC of approximately 0.79.

Sequencing was performed with immunoSEQ multiplex PCR; in TCRdb, only in-frame clones are kept and a portion is missing. Across some 40,000 clones, the top ten clones capture approximately 1.2% of the sample. The V and J ends lost 3 bases and 2 bases respectively, with 23 bases between them. CDR1 and CDR2 from the germline V gene are SGHVS and FNYEAQ. The CDR3 has 18 amino acids. This TCR was sampled from a woman between 18 and 75 years old with a cervical HPV16 infection that either progressed to CIN3+ or cleared (not recorded which). Specimen: blood buffy coat. The V call is TRBV7-6, the J call TRBJ2-7; tentatively, D is TRBD2 (6 bases). CDR3 amino acids: CASSLLSSRAGKTYEQYF. The sequenced part of the CDR3 DNA is TGTGCCAGCAGCTTGCTTTCGAGCAGGGCGGGGAAGACCTACGAG.